These 8 T cell receptor beta chains share one sample of origin, sequenced in a study of long-term antiretroviral therapy in people with HIV. Sequencing relied on immunoSEQ assay v3.0, run at survey level. Clones were sequenced by immunoSEQ multiplex PCR, and TCRdb holds only the in-frame ones, with some missing. The sample lists around 12,000 clones; 65% to 85% were seen once. Sequences were derived from unsorted PBMCs, sampled 0.8 years before starting antiretroviral therapy. The receptors stem from a middle-aged woman with HIV.

This clone appeared once. The chain carries TRBV5-4 and TRBJ2-1; tentatively, D is TRBD2 (5 bases). V was shortened by 4 bases and J by 3 bases, with 14 bases between the two germline ends. Germline V CDR1 and CDR2: SGHNT, YYREEE (reference sequence). This CDR3 region has 15 residues. The CDR3 bases are TGTGCCAGCAGCACGGGGATCTCGGTCTACAATGAGCAGTTCTTC. Translating gives CASSTGISVYNEQFF.

V and J are TRBV10-3 and TRBJ1-3; 7 nucleotides match TRBD1. The V gene's germline CDR1 is ENHRY and CDR2 SYGVKD. The CDR3 totals 16 residues. J gave up 2 bases and V 0 bases, and 4 bases lay outside the gene matches. CDR3 sequence reads: CAISESGQGAGNTIYF. The CDR3 nucleotides read TGTGCCATCAGTGAGTCGGGGCAGGGGGCTGGAAACACCATATATTTT.

This clone was observed a single time. This rearrangement joins TRBV6-5 to TRBJ2-7, with D maybe TRBD1 (6 bases). Germline V gene lookup returns CDR1 MNHEY and CDR2 SVGAGI. Trimming took 5 bases from V and 3 from J, leaving 14 bases between them. This CDR3 region has 14 residues. CDR3 coding DNA: TGTGCCAGCAGTAGACGGGACACACTCTACGAGCAGTACTTC. Protein sequence: CASSRRDTLYEQYF.

This clone appeared once. CDR3 sequence: CAISPAGDSTDTQYF. CDR3 DNA sequence: TGTGCCATCAGCCCCGCGGGAGATAGCACAGATACGCAGTATTTT. This chain uses TRBV10-3 with TRBJ2-3, with 7 nucleotides matching TRBD2. The germline V gene has CDR1 ENHRY and CDR2 SYGVKD. The CDR3 has 15 amino acids. J was trimmed by 0 bases and V by 6 bases; bases with no gene match: 6.

This clone was counted once. CDR3 nucleotide sequence: TGTGCCAGCAGCTTAAAGGGGCCCGGACTAGCGGTTATCTACGAGCAGTACTTC. Protein sequence: CASSLKGPGLAVIYEQYF. The rearrangement joins TRBV11-2 to TRBJ2-7; 10 bases are shared with TRBD2. The germline V gene encodes CDR1 SGHAT and CDR2 FQNNGV. The CDR3 loop spans 18 amino acids. V trimming: 2 bases; J trimming: 3 bases; junction bases outside the gene matches: 13.

This chain joins TRBV6-1 and TRBJ1-2, with D possibly matching TRBD1 (6 bases). V was pared by 2 bases and J by 4 bases, with 11 bases between. Germline values: CDR1 MNHNS, CDR2 SASEGT. This CDR3 has 14 amino acids. CDR3 DNA: TGTGCCAGCAGTGAACAGGGGCTCGGCTATGGCTACACCTTC. Translated, it gives CASSEQGLGYGYTF.

The chain carries TRBV5-6 and TRBJ2-2; D is uncertain. Between the trimmed V and J ends, which lost 1 base and 4 bases, there was a span of 5 bases. Per the germline V gene, CDR1 is SGHDT and CDR2 is YYEEEE. CDR3 size: 13 residues. Here the CDR3 reads CASSLISTGELFF. The DNA of the CDR3 is TGTGCCAGCAGCTTGATAAGCACCGGGGAGCTGTTTTTT.

The chain is built from TRBV4-1 and TRBJ2-1; the D gene is possibly TRBD2 (6 bases). CDR1 is MGHRA and CDR2 is YSYEKL in the germline V gene. The germline V and J ends were trimmed by 2 bases and 4 bases, with 9 bases remaining between them. CDR3 size: 14 residues. In nucleotides, the CDR3 is TGCGCCAGCAGCCAACTAGCGAATTACAATGAGCAGTTCTTC. Its protein product is CASSQLANYNEQFF.